The clone carrying this TCR beta chain appeared a few times. Its antigen is not known. This entry comes from a study of post-analysis software for immune sequencing data. Whole-study results and caveats: There were five or six TRBV segments more frequent in patients than controls, and TRBV5-6, TRBV5-1 and TRBV20-1 were among them.

Unique molecular identifiers featured in each of the TCR beta cDNA libraries. Via MiXCR, TCRdb re-called the PCR reads, giving one row per CDR3 protein. The repertoire holds about 770,000 distinct CDR3 sequences, with about 43% as singletons. CDR1 is SNHLY and CDR2 is FYNNEI in the germline V gene. With 2 bases clipped from V and 6 bases from J, the junction kept 12 bases outside the gene matches. This CDR3 region has 16 residues. This sequence joins TRBV2 and TRBJ2-7; 8 positions match TRBD2. Sequencing was done on a sample of blood. This receptor was obtained from a girl aged 5 to 17 with multiple sclerosis. The DNA of the CDR3 is TGTGCCAGCAGTGAATCCCTATCGGGAGGGTTTCGCGAGCAGTACTTC. It yields the protein CASSESLSGGFREQYF.